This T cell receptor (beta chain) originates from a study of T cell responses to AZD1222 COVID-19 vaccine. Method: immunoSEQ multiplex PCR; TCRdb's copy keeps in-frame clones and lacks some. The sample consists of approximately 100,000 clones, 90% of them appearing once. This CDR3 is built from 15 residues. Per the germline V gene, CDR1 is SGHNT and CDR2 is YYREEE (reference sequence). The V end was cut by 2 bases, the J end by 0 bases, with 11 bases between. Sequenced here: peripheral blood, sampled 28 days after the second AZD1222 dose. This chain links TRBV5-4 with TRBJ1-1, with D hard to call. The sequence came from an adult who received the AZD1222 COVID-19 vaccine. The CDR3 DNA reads TGTGCCAGCAGCTTTGGAAGTCAGGTGAACACTGAAGCTTTCTTT. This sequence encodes CASSFGSQVNTEAFF.